Below are 13 T cell receptor beta chains sequenced from a single sample in a study of T-cell memory formation after mild COVID-19. Each CDR3 protein is one row after TCRdb ran MiXCR on the 5' RACE reads. This sample has 150,000 to 200,000 distinct CDR3 sequences, with about 14% found just once. The sample consisted of PBMCs or a T cell subset sorted from them (not recorded which). The receptors derive from an adult woman who had mild COVID-19 (a few samples of this study predate the infection). Cell type and time point are not known.

This clonotype has more than one count but fewer than ten. This chain links TRBV16 with TRBJ1-5; 9 bases line up with TRBD1. CDR1 is KGHSY and CDR2 is FQNENV in the germline V gene. The CDR3 contains 16 residues. J was trimmed by 2 bases and V by 4 bases; bases with no gene match: 6. The DNA for the CDR3 is TGTGCCAGCAGCCCCGACAGGGGGAGGGGCAATCAGCCCCAGCATTTT. Translation gives CASSPDRGRGNQPQHF.

The chain combines TRBV20-1 with TRBJ2-6; D unclear. The CDR3 consists of 15 residues. Germline V gene lookup returns CDR1 DFQATT and CDR2 SNEGSKA (reference sequence). The V gene lost 0 bases and the J gene lost 0 bases, with 6 bases spanning the gap. CDR3 amino acids: CSAREPSSGANVLTF. In nucleotides, the CDR3 is TGCAGTGCTAGAGAGCCTAGCTCTGGGGCCAACGTCCTGACTTTC.

This clonotype was detected a few times. The genes are TRBV12-3 or TRBV12-4 and TRBJ1-2, with D perhaps matching TRBD1 (6 bases). The CDR3 has 14 amino acids. Trimming removed 5 bases from V and 7 bases from J, with 17 bases in between. CDR3 sequence (DNA): TGTGCCAGCAGTGGGACCAGAAGAGGGGGTGGCTACACCTTC. Encoded protein: CASSGTRRGGGYTF.

The chain combines TRBV7-9 with TRBJ2-1, with 8 bases that match TRBD2. Losses at the gene ends were 6 bases for V and 5 bases for J; bases not matched to a gene: 3. CDR1 and CDR2 (germline): SEHNR, FQNEAQ (reference sequence). The CDR3 covers 13 residues. For the CDR3, the DNA is TGTGCCAGCAGGTCAGCGGGGGACAATGAGCAGTTCTTC. Translation gives CASRSAGDNEQFF.

The sample holds a few counts of this clonotype. This chain joins TRBV25-1 and TRBJ2-1, with D perhaps TRBD1 (6 bases). CDR1 and CDR2 from the germline V gene are MGHDK and SYGVNS. The CDR3 consists of 15 residues. The V gene lost 0 bases and the J gene lost 9 bases, with 15 bases spanning the gap. The CDR3 coding sequence is TGTGCCAGCAGTGAATATGGGGCAGGGGCCCGTGAGCAGTTCTTC. Its translation is CASSEYGAGAREQFF.

A few counts support this clonotype. The rearrangement uses TRBV7-6 and TRBJ1-4; D is ambiguous. The germline gives CDR1 SGHVS, CDR2 FNYEAQ. This CDR3 region has 13 residues. Trimming shortened V by 1 base and J by 7 bases, and 7 bases separated the two germline ends. This chain's CDR3 is CASSLVSGEKLFF. CDR3 nucleotide sequence: TGTGCCAGCAGCTTAGTCTCGGGTGAAAAACTGTTTTTT.

This clonotype has only a few counts. This rearrangement joins TRBV12-3 or TRBV12-4 to TRBJ2-5; D ambiguous. The V gene lost 0 bases and the J gene lost 9 bases, with 8 bases spanning the gap. This CDR3 is 12 amino acids long. The CDR3: CASSLAEGPQYF. CDR3 coding DNA: TGTGCCAGCAGTTTAGCGGAAGGTCCCCAGTACTTC.

This clonotype showed up just a few times. The genes are TRBV7-8 and TRBJ1-2; no clear D gene. The CDR3 spans 16 residues. Between the trimmed V and J ends, which lost 2 bases and 5 bases, there was a span of 18 bases. The germline V gene has CDR1 SGHVS and CDR2 FQNEAQ. The CDR3, as DNA: TGTGCCAGCAGCTTATCTAACCGAGGAAGTGGATATGGCTACACCTTC. The encoded protein is CASSLSNRGSGYGYTF.

This clonotype was observed a handful of times. The chain uses TRBV11-2 and TRBJ1-5; 10 bases are shared with TRBD1. The CDR3 covers 14 residues. From germline, CDR1 is SGHAT and CDR2 FQNNGV. V shed 5 bases and J 5 bases; nucleotides not matched to a gene: 3. The CDR3 coding sequence is TGTGCCAGCAGCGTAGGGACAGGGGATCAGCCCCAGCATTTT. Residues: CASSVGTGDQPQHF.

As regards this clonotype: Relative to the germline gene, one junction end is altered; a read error may explain this. This CDR3 reads CANSQGVTSGRTYEQYF. Written as DNA, the CDR3 is TGTGCCAACAGCCAAGGGGTGACTAGCGGGAGAACCTACGAGCAGTACTTC. The chain carries TRBV4-2 and TRBJ2-7; 12 bases are shared with TRBD2. CDR1 and CDR2 (germline): LGHNA, YNFKEQ. The CDR3 has 17 residues.

The chain couples TRBV5-6 to TRBJ2-7; TRBD1 matches 8 bases. Germline CDR1 and CDR2: SGHDT and YYEEEE. This CDR3 has 14 residues. Trimming removed 4 bases from V and 3 bases from J; junction bases left unmatched: 6. The CDR3 sequence is CASSAGTGNYEQYF. The DNA for the CDR3 is TGTGCCAGCAGCGCGGGGACAGGCAACTACGAGCAGTACTTC.

The J gene is TRBJ2-5, the V gene TRBV5-1; 11 nucleotides line up with TRBD2. V was pared by 0 bases and J by 0 bases, with 1 base of the junction left unmatched. Germline V gene lookup returns CDR1 SGHRS and CDR2 YFSETQ. The CDR3 covers 16 residues. The CDR3 spells CASSLGLAGYQETQYF. CDR3 DNA sequence: TGCGCCAGCAGCTTGGGACTAGCGGGATACCAAGAGACCCAGTACTTC.

The sample holds a few counts of this clonotype. The V and J genes are TRBV5-4 and TRBJ2-3; D may match TRBD1 or TRBD2 (6 bases each). Germline values: CDR1 SGHNT, CDR2 YYREEE (reference sequence). The CDR3 covers 16 residues. V was pared by 4 bases and J by 6 bases, with 21 bases between. The CDR3 reads CASSLGGPDRQDTQYF. Written as DNA, the CDR3 is TGTGCCAGCAGCCTCGGGGGCCCGGACCGACAGGATACGCAGTATTTT. Full variable domain (missing parts from reference TRBV5-4 and TRBJ2-3): ETGVTQSPTHLIKTRGQQVTLRCSSQSGHNTVSWYQQALGQGPQFIFQYYREEENGRGNFPPRFSGLQFPNYSSELNVNALELDDSALYLCASSLGGPDRQDTQYFGPGTRLTVL.